Sequencing of this TCR beta chain was carried out in a study of cytomegalovirus exposure and HLA in healthy donors. Study results and caveats: DRB1 showed the most TCR associations and HLA-C the fewest in a later analysis, as rates varied by HLA locus. It was about 150 TCR beta chains that were listed as cytomegalovirus-associated. Reports credit the classifier with highly specific, highly sensitive diagnosis of cytomegalovirus status. A later analysis, which compared TCR beta chains of equal frequency, found the HLA-associated ones more clonally expanded.

The PCR ran on 60 Vbeta and 13 Jbeta primers. Some clones are missing from TCRdb's copy, which holds only in-frame ones; the method was immunoSEQ multiplex PCR. The sample lists 230,000 or so clones; around 90% were seen once. Germline CDR1 reads LNHDA; CDR2 reads SQIVND (reference sequence). The V gene lost 1 base and the J gene lost 3 bases, with 7 bases spanning the gap. This CDR3 contains 13 residues. Notes on this clone: The antigen remains undetermined.

The chain links TRBV19 to TRBJ2-7; possibly TRBD1 for D (5 bases). The sequenced sample was PBMCs. The receptor's source is a girl aged 2 to 9 in good health and CMV-seronegative. CDR3 nucleotides: TGTGCCAGTAGTATAGCAGACAGCTACGAGCAGTACTTC. Translating it yields CASSIADSYEQYF. The variable domain in full, with the rest retrieved from reference TRBV19 and TRBJ2-7, is DGGITQSPKYLFRKEGQNVTLSCEQNLNHDAMYWYRQDPGQGLRLIYYSQIVNDFQKGDIAEGYSVSREKKESFPLTVTSAQKNPTAFYLCASSIADSYEQYFGPGTRLTVT.